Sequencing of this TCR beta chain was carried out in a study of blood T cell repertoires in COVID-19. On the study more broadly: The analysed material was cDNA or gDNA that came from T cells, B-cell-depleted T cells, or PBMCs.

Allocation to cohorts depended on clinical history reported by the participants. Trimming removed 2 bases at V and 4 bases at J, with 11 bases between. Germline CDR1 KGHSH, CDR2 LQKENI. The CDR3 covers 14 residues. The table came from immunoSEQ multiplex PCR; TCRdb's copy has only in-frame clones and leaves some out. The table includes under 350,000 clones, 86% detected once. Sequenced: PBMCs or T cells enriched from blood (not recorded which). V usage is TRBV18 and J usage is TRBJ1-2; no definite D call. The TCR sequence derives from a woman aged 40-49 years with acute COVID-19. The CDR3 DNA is TGTGCCAGCTCACCAGAGAGGGTTATCTATGGCTACACCTTC. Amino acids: CASSPERVIYGYTF.